The entry below gives a single T cell receptor (beta chain) sequence along with its context. The data stem from a study of blood T cell repertoires in COVID-19. As for the study in general: There were acute and convalescent COVID-19 samples, and they came from the United States, Italy and Spain. PBMCs, B-cell-depleted T cells, or T cells were the source of the cDNA or gDNA that made up the material.

Per the original methods: Amplification with reference gene primers provided the estimates of nucleated cell counts. Repertoires were generated with immunoSEQ multiplex PCR, while TCRdb's copy carries only in-frame clones and drops some. That table supplies the V and J calls and clone size; D and trimming were determined from the DNA. The table has about 47,000 clones, 88% seen once; the top ten hold about 12%. Germline trimming cut 1 base from V and 0 bases from J; bases unmatched to any gene: 6. Germline V lookup: CDR1 SGHVS, CDR2 FNYEAQ. This CDR3 spans 18 amino acids. The receptor was isolated from a human donor with active COVID-19. The donor label of this sample is uncertain. The chain carries TRBV7-6 and TRBJ2-1; 10 bases match TRBD2. The specimen was peripheral blood. CDR3 region: CASSLDSSGRSSYNEQFF. The CDR3 DNA sequence: TGTGCCAGCAGCTTAGATTCTAGCGGGAGAAGCTCCTACAATGAGCAGTTCTTC.